Sequencing of this T cell receptor beta chain was carried out in a study of T cell responses to AZD1222 COVID-19 vaccine. Points from the study as a whole: Sampling that yielded the repertoires occurred only after the peak T cell response. Targets within unmutated variant regions were reportedly found for nearly half of spike-specific TCRs. White British ancestry dominated among donors, who included more females, and clonal diversity was possibly underestimated.

Details on this clone: Its antigen is not identified.

Germline CDR1 is SGHVS and CDR2 is FQNEAQ. Trimming pared 5 bases from V and 0 bases from J, leaving 4 bases between. This CDR3 contains 12 residues. Sequencing used immunoSEQ multiplex PCR; TCRdb keeps in-frame clones, though not all of them. In the table there are more than 95,000 clones, 75% to 90% of which are singletons. The chain couples TRBV7-8 to TRBJ1-1; D is ambiguous. The receptor comes from an adult who received the AZD1222 COVID-19 vaccine. The material was peripheral blood, obtained 28 days after the second AZD1222 dose. In nucleotides, the CDR3 is TGTGCCAGCAGCCGCATGAACACTGAAGCTTTCTTT. Translated, it gives CASSRMNTEAFF.